This TCR beta chain was documented in a study of early T cells in non-severe SARS-CoV-2 infection. In the study overall: Chains were unpaired, as sequencing was done on bulk RNA from unsorted whole blood. Study outcomes and limitations: VDJdb matching favored anti-spike CD8 responses, missing private and CD4 specificities.

The library protocol tagged individual cDNA molecules with unique molecular identifiers. TCRdb called the 5' RACE reads again in MiXCR, with one record for every CDR3 protein. Of approximately 69,000 distinct CDR3 sequences in the sample, about 12% are singletons; the top ten hold around 6.7%. CDR3 size: 16 residues. J was trimmed by 0 bases and V by 4 bases; bases with no gene match: 5. Many counts were recorded for this clonotype. Its antigen remains unidentified. This receptor was obtained from an adult who was a healthcare worker with PCR-confirmed SARS-CoV-2 infection or an uninfected control (not recorded which). The material sequenced was whole blood. This chain links TRBV12-3 or TRBV12-4 with TRBJ2-1, with 8 bases that match TRBD2. CDR3 sequence reads: CASSSPSGSSYNEQFF. The CDR3 coding sequence is TGTGCCAGCAGTTCCCCGAGCGGGAGCTCCTACAATGAGCAGTTCTTC.